This passage covers 13 T cell receptor beta chains from one sample sequenced in a study of blood T cells in healthy people across ages. Primers used in a second PCR of about 7 to 12 cycles were a sample-barcoded 5' primer and a J-beta primer mix. MiXCR was run by TCRdb on the 5' RACE reads, yielding one entry per CDR3 protein. Seen here are approximately 810,000 distinct CDR3 sequences, 25% to 35% observed once, and the top ten hold 17%. Sample: blood. The receptors come from a woman older than 75 in good health.

DNA of the CDR3: TGCAGCGTTGGGGACAGGGGAACCTACAATGAGCAGTACTTC. Translation: CSVGDRGTYNEQYF. The V gene is TRBV29-1, the J gene TRBJ2-7, with 10 bases that match TRBD1. The germline V gene encodes CDR1 SQVTM and CDR2 ANQGSEA. V shed 4 bases, J shed 7 bases, and the junction held 10 bases outside the gene matches. The CDR3 sequence is 14 residues long.

The chain employs TRBV20-1 and TRBJ2-3; D gene unclear. Germline loops: CDR1 DFQATT, CDR2 SNEGSKA (reference sequence). This CDR3 is 13 amino acids long. Trimming removed 3 bases from V and 2 bases from J, with 9 bases in between. The CDR3, as DNA: TGCAGTGCTAGGACGGCTATCACAGATACGCAGTATTTT. Protein: CSARTAITDTQYF.

This clonotype appeared many times. V is TRBV10-1 and J is TRBJ1-2; possibly TRBD1 for D (6 bases). V was trimmed by 4 bases and J by 6 bases, leaving 12 bases between them. The V gene's germline CDR1 is WNHNN and CDR2 SYGVQD (reference sequence). The CDR3 totals 13 residues. The chain's CDR3 is CASSGQASHGYTF. The CDR3 nucleotides read TGCGCCAGCAGTGGACAGGCTTCCCATGGCTACACCTTC.

The sample holds many counts of this clonotype. The V and J genes are TRBV30 and TRBJ2-7; D remains ambiguous. V was trimmed by 2 bases and J by 3 bases, leaving 11 bases between them. Germline V gene sequence: CDR1 GTSNPN, CDR2 SVGIG (reference sequence). CDR3 size: 13 residues. The CDR3 protein is CAWSRPPGYEQYF. The CDR3 bases are TGTGCCTGGAGTAGACCGCCGGGCTACGAGCAGTACTTC.

The V gene is TRBV27, the J gene TRBJ1-6; 9 bases are a match to TRBD1. The germline V gene encodes CDR1 MNHEY and CDR2 SMNVEV (reference sequence). The length of the CDR3 is 14 residues. V lost 3 bases, J lost 8 bases, and 2 bases stayed unmatched. CDR3 nucleotide sequence: TGTGCCAGCAGTTTTCGGGACAGGGATTCACCCCTCCACTTT. Translated: CASSFRDRDSPLHF.

The table lists this clonotype with many counts. V usage is TRBV10-3 and J usage is TRBJ2-5; D may be TRBD1 (6 bases). This CDR3 contains 14 residues. The ends were cut back, 4 bases at V and 6 bases at J, with 15 bases in the middle. The germline V gene has CDR1 ENHRY and CDR2 SYGVKD. The CDR3 region has the DNA TGTGCCATCAGTGGACAGGCCACAATACAGACCCAGTACTTC. This codes for CAISGQATIQTQYF.

V is TRBV30 and J is TRBJ1-1, with a possible D match to TRBD1 (5 bases). Germline V gene lookup returns CDR1 GTSNPN and CDR2 SVGIG (reference sequence). The CDR3 runs to 19 residues. Trimming pared 2 bases from V and 0 bases from J, leaving 25 bases between. The CDR3 bases are TGTGCCTGGAGTCGCCCGGGGGACGGAAGACTGGGGGTGAACACTGAAGCTTTCTTT. Translating it yields CAWSRPGDGRLGVNTEAFF.

This clonotype was counted at least ten times. The chain carries TRBV11-2 and TRBJ2-5, with 9 bases identical to TRBD1. Germline CDR1 SGHAT, CDR2 FQNNGV. The CDR3 is made up of 15 amino acids. V lost 5 bases, J lost 5 bases, and 9 bases stayed unmatched. The CDR3 loop reads CASSQDRGIKETQYF. Written as DNA, the CDR3 is TGTGCCAGCAGCCAGGACAGGGGTATTAAGGAGACCCAGTACTTC.

This clonotype has only a few counts. V usage is TRBV30 and J usage is TRBJ2-7; 10 nucleotides match TRBD1. Per the germline V gene, CDR1 is GTSNPN and CDR2 is SVGIG (reference sequence). After removal of 1 base from V and 2 bases from J, the junction contained 8 bases not matched to a gene. The CDR3 is 16 residues long. CDR3 residues: CAWSGQTGGLTYEQYF. The CDR3 nucleotides are TGTGCCTGGAGTGGCCAGACAGGGGGCCTGACCTACGAGCAGTACTTC.

This clonotype occurred many times. The V and J genes are TRBV27 and TRBJ1-2; D remains unclear. This CDR3 contains 12 residues. Germline assignment: CDR1 MNHEY and CDR2 SMNVEV (reference sequence). V was pared by 5 bases and J by 8 bases, with 12 bases between. Here the CDR3 reads CASSPRGMGYTF. Written as DNA, the CDR3 is TGTGCCAGCAGTCCCCGCGGTATGGGCTACACCTTC.

This chain connects TRBV30 to TRBJ1-1; D possibly corresponds to TRBD1 (5 bases). Trimming removed 3 bases at V and 0 bases at J, with 8 bases between. The CDR3 contains 13 residues. CDR1 is GTSNPN, CDR2 SVGIG, per germline (reference sequence). CDR3 residues: CAWRGTVNTEAFF. The CDR3 DNA is TGTGCCTGGAGAGGGACGGTGAACACTGAAGCTTTCTTT.

In this sample, this clonotype turned up a few times. The chain couples TRBV6-2 or TRBV6-3 to TRBJ2-5; D is perhaps TRBD1 or TRBD2 (5 bases each). This CDR3 has 13 residues. With 2 bases removed from V and 7 bases from J, the gap between germline ends came to 11 bases. Germline-derived CDR1 and CDR2 are MNHEY and SVGEGT. In DNA form, the CDR3 reads TGTGCCAGCAGTTACCCGGACGGGGCGACCCAGTACTTC. Its protein is CASSYPDGATQYF.

This clonotype has at least ten counts. The gene calls are TRBV7-2 and TRBJ1-2; D is unclear. The CDR3 covers 15 residues. Germline-derived CDR1 and CDR2 are SGHTA and FQGNSA. Trimming left V 3 bases short and J 4 bases short, with 15 bases between. CDR3 in DNA: TGTGCCAGCAGCTTCACCGGGGTTGGGGTCTATGGCTACACCTTC. This gives the protein CASSFTGVGVYGYTF.